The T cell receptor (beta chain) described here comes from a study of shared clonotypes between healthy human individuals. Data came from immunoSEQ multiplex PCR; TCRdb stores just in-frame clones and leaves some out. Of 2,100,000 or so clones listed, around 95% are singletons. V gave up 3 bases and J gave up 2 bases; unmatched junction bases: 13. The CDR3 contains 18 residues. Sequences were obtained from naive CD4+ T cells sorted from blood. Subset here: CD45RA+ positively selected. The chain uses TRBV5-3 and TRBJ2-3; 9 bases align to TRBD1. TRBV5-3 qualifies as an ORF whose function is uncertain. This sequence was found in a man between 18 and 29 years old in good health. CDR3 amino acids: CARSCPPHRDRVTDTQYF. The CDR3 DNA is TGTGCCAGAAGCTGTCCCCCGCACCGGGACAGGGTCACAGATACGCAGTATTTT.